This TCR beta chain was identified during a study of T cell responses to AZD1222 COVID-19 vaccine. The study, taken as a whole, reports: Only five to seven AZD1222 recipients were seropositive at baseline. All repertoire sampling was performed exclusively after the peak T cell response.

Some clones are missing from TCRdb's copy, which holds only in-frame ones; the method was immunoSEQ multiplex PCR. Of 95,000 to 120,000 clones listed, roughly 87% are singletons. Comments on this clone: The antigen is not known.

Per germline, CDR1 MNHEY and CDR2 SMNVEV (reference sequence). Trimming removed 3 bases at V and 4 bases at J, with 16 bases between. The CDR3 sequence is 15 residues long. This sequence was found in an adult in good health. The chain employs TRBV27 and TRBJ2-7, with D possibly TRBD1 on 6 matching bases. The source was peripheral blood, collected on day 0 of MenACWY control vaccination. The CDR3 here is CASSLTRGELYEQYF. In nucleotides, the CDR3 is TGTGCCAGCAGTTTGACCAGGGGAGAGTTGTACGAGCAGTACTTC.